The next 3 T cell receptor beta chains were all read from a single sample in a study of identical twins. TCRdb re-called the 5' RACE reads with MiXCR, one entry per CDR3 protein. In the table there are hundreds of thousands of distinct CDR3 sequences, 5.5% to 6.5% of which are singletons. The sequenced sample consisted of naive T cells sorted from blood. These receptors all come from a man between 18 and 29 years old in good health.

This clonotype was detected many times. In DNA, the CDR3 is TGTGCCAGCAGTGTGGACGGGAGGAACACCGGGGAGCTGTTTTTT. The encoded protein is CASSVDGRNTGELFF. V and J are TRBV6-1 and TRBJ2-2; maybe TRBD2 (6 bases). V lost 4 bases and J 1 base, leaving 10 bases between the germline ends. Germline CDR1 is MNHNS and CDR2 is SASEGT. CDR3 size: 15 residues.

The rearrangement links TRBV6-5 to TRBJ2-2; TRBD1 matches 12 bases. The CDR3 covers 14 residues. V shed 2 bases, J shed 14 bases, and the junction held 6 bases outside the gene matches. Germline loops: CDR1 MNHEY, CDR2 SVGAGI. In nucleotides, the CDR3 is TGTGCCAGCAGTTACCCCGGGACAGGGGGCAATCTGTTTTTT. Amino acid sequence: CASSYPGTGGNLFF.

Worth noting for this clonotype: A much larger clone is a single base away; this may be a read error. In this CDR3 the conserved last residue, phenylalanine or tryptophan, is missing, so a read error is likely. V usage is TRBV29-1 and J usage is TRBJ2-1, with D perhaps given as TRBD1 or TRBD2 (5 bases each). Germline CDR1 SQVTM, CDR2 ANQGSEA. The CDR3 has 18 residues. The V end was cut by 4 bases, the J end by 0 bases, with 22 bases between. The CDR3 DNA follows: TGCAGCGTTGCCGGGACCAGAGACAGCCTGAGCTCCTACAATGAGCAGTTCGTC. Translation: CSVAGTRDSLSSYNEQFV.